A single sample gave rise to the 12 T cell receptor beta chains below, sequenced in a study of T cell repertoires in cytomegalovirus infection. TCRdb called the reads again in MiXCR, with one record for every CDR3 protein. This sample has around 240,000 distinct CDR3 sequences, with under 25% found just once. Sequencing was carried out using CD8+ T cells from PBMCs. The receptors shown here come from a human donor in good health (CMV status not recorded). Some clones in this sample may be carry-over from other donors' samples.

The table lists this clonotype with a few counts. This rearrangement joins TRBV13 to TRBJ2-1; a weak D match, TRBD1 (6 bases). With 4 bases removed from V and 4 bases from J, the gap between germline ends came to 8 bases. Germline V gene lookup returns CDR1 PRHDT and CDR2 FYEKMQ (reference sequence). This CDR3 comprises 13 residues. The CDR3 region has the DNA TGTGCCAGCAGCTCCGGACAGTACAATGAGCAGTTCTTC. This sequence encodes CASSSGQYNEQFF.

V usage is TRBV6-5 and J usage is TRBJ1-1, with a tentative D call TRBD1 (6 bases). Trimming stripped 2 bases from V and 3 bases from J, with 16 bases between. Germline V gives CDR1 MNHEY, CDR2 SVGAGI. The CDR3 spans 16 residues. CDR3 region: CASSYLVGKGDTEAFF. The CDR3 bases are TGTGCCAGCAGTTACCTGGTGGGGAAGGGGGACACTGAAGCTTTCTTT.

In this sample, this clonotype turned up a few times. V gene TRBV19 combines with J gene TRBJ1-2; maybe TRBD1 (5 bases). Deletions cut 7 bases from V and 0 bases from J, with 12 bases between. This CDR3 comprises 14 residues. Germline loops: CDR1 LNHDA, CDR2 SQIVND (reference sequence). CDR3: CASTWDGTNYGYTF. The CDR3 coding sequence is TGTGCCAGTACCTGGGACGGGACTAACTATGGCTACACCTTC.

This clonotype was detected many times. This chain connects TRBV7-8 to TRBJ2-5, with D tentatively TRBD2 (6 bases). The CDR3 is made up of 15 amino acids. V was cut by 0 bases and J by 2 bases, with 10 bases left in between. In germline, CDR1 is SGHVS, CDR2 FQNEAQ. Written as DNA, the CDR3 is TGTGCCAGCAGCTTAGCGCTGGGACTTCAAGAGACCCAGTACTTC. It is translated as CASSLALGLQETQYF.

This clonotype was observed at least ten times. This chain's CDR3 is CASSRMTDEQYF. The DNA of the CDR3 is TGTGCCAGCAGCAGGATGACCGACGAGCAGTACTTC. This chain joins TRBV7-9 and TRBJ2-7; D not certain. Trimming removed 5 bases at V and 5 bases at J, with 10 bases between. The CDR3 contains 12 residues. The germline CDR1 and CDR2 sequences are SEHNR and FQNEAQ (reference sequence).

This clonotype was detected a few times. The chain links TRBV25-1 to TRBJ1-1, with a weak D call TRBD1 (5 bases). V gave up 6 bases and J gave up 4 bases, with 18 bases separating them. CDR1 and CDR2 (germline): MGHDK, SYGVNS. The CDR3 sequence is 15 residues long. The CDR3 spells CASRGTFDSGTEAFF. The CDR3 DNA reads as TGTGCCAGCAGGGGGACGTTCGACTCGGGCACTGAAGCTTTCTTT.

There are many counts of this clonotype. The chain uses TRBV7-2 and TRBJ1-5; D remains ambiguous. This CDR3 is built from 12 residues. Trimming removed 6 bases from V and 7 bases from J, with 10 bases in between. Germline V gene data show CDR1 as SGHTA and CDR2 as FQGNSA. Here the CDR3 reads CASRQMGQPQHF. The CDR3 bases are TGTGCCAGCAGGCAGATGGGGCAGCCCCAGCATTTT.

The chain links TRBV19 to TRBJ2-1, with TRBD2 identical over 7 bases. The germline V gene encodes CDR1 LNHDA and CDR2 SQIVND (reference sequence). The ends lost 7 bases at V and 5 bases at J; junction bases unmatched: 8. The CDR3 is made up of 14 amino acids. CDR3 residues: CASMSGGGNNEQFF. The CDR3 nucleotides read TGTGCCAGTATGTCGGGCGGGGGAAACAATGAGCAGTTCTTC.

This clonotype was found many times. J is TRBJ1-6 and V is TRBV2, with 9 bases lining up with TRBD1. After removal of 8 bases from V and 7 bases from J, the junction contained 9 bases not matched to a gene. The germline V gene has CDR1 SNHLY and CDR2 FYNNEI. The CDR3 runs to 15 residues. CDR3 region: CASRTTGTGNSPLHF. CDR3 in DNA: TGTGCCAGCCGGACCACCGGGACAGGGAATTCACCCCTCCACTTT.

This clonotype was detected a few times. The gene calls are TRBV6-9 and TRBJ2-2, with TRBD2 matching 7 bases. Germline V gives CDR1 MNHGY, CDR2 SVAAGI. This CDR3 contains 14 residues. J was trimmed by 0 bases and V by 8 bases; bases with no gene match: 3. For the CDR3, the DNA is TGTGCCAGCCCCGGGGGGACGAACACCGGGGAGCTGTTTTTT. It encodes CASPGGTNTGELFF.

This clonotype was observed many times. This chain links TRBV7-9 with TRBJ2-1; D may be TRBD2 (6 bases). Trimming removed 0 bases from V and 4 bases from J, with 10 bases in between. Germline lookup yields CDR1 SEHNR and CDR2 FQNEAQ (reference sequence). CDR3 length: 15 residues. The DNA for the CDR3 is TGTGCCAGCAGCTTAGCGGCGGGGCCATACAATGAGCAGTTCTTC. Its translation: CASSLAAGPYNEQFF.

This clonotype has a count of ten or more. The genes are TRBV20-1 and TRBJ2-1; D gene ambiguous. The CDR3 is made up of 13 amino acids. With 4 bases removed from V and 4 bases from J, the gap between germline ends came to 11 bases. CDR1 is DFQATT and CDR2 is SNEGSKA in the germline V gene (reference sequence). Here the CDR3 reads CSATVGFYNEQFF. In DNA form, the CDR3 reads TGCAGTGCTACCGTAGGGTTTTACAATGAGCAGTTCTTC.